The entry that follows covers one T cell receptor beta chain sequence. This sample was taken from a study of ipilimumab plus nivolumab after autologous stem cell transplantation. Dosing: nivolumab 3 mg/kg IV, weeks 1, 4, 7, 10, then every two weeks to week 26. CDR1 is SNHLY, CDR2 FYNNEI, per germline. The CDR3 spans 16 residues. The V and J ends lost 6 bases and 1 base respectively, with 18 bases between them. Assay used: immunoSEQ multiplex PCR; TCRdb lists only in-frame clones, some missing. The sample has fewer than 85,000 clones; over 80% are singletons. Sequences were derived from PBMCs, sampled in a trial of ipilimumab plus nivolumab as post-transplant consolidation. The chain links TRBV2 to TRBJ1-1; maybe TRBD1 (5 bases). This TCR came from a male donor with diffuse large B-cell lymphoma. The CDR3 is CASSINRGVENTEAFF. CDR3 in DNA: TGTGCCAGCAGCATCAACCGGGGGGTCGAGAACACTGAAGCTTTCTTT.